A single sample gave rise to the 29 T cell receptor beta chains below, sequenced in a study of cytomegalovirus exposure and HLA in healthy donors. Use of 60 Vbeta and 13 Jbeta primers characterized the PCR. Assay: immunoSEQ multiplex PCR; the TCRdb copy retains only in-frame clones and omits some. Of around 130,000 clones in the sample, roughly 79% were seen once. Specimen: PBMCs. The source of these receptors is a middle-aged woman in good health and CMV-seronegative.

The rearrangement links TRBV7-9 to TRBJ2-4; 13 bases agree with TRBD2. Germline V gene data show CDR1 as SEHNR and CDR2 as FQNEAQ (reference sequence). The CDR3 covers 18 residues. Unmatched junction bases numbered 5, after V lost 3 bases and J lost 0 bases. CDR3 in amino acids: CASSFRGTSGAAKNIQYF. The CDR3 DNA reads TGTGCCAGCAGCTTTCGAGGGACTAGCGGGGCAGCCAAAAACATTCAGTACTTC.

The rearrangement joins TRBV2 to TRBJ1-1, with a weak D call TRBD1 (5 bases). Germline CDR1 is SNHLY and CDR2 is FYNNEI. This CDR3 spans 13 amino acids. V lost 5 bases to trimming and J lost 4 bases, with 11 bases between them. In DNA, the CDR3 is TGTGCCAGCAGTTACCTCGGGGGCACTGAAGCTTTCTTT. Protein product: CASSYLGGTEAFF.

The chain combines TRBV27 with TRBJ2-7; TRBD1 matches at 9 bases. Trimming took 6 bases from V and 4 from J; bases not matched to a gene: 10. The CDR3 runs to 15 residues. CDR1 is MNHEY and CDR2 is SMNVEV in the germline V gene (reference sequence). Here the CDR3 reads CASRTTGTGMYEQYF. The CDR3 DNA reads TGTGCCAGCAGAACGACCGGGACAGGGATGTACGAGCAGTACTTC.

The CDR3, as DNA: TGTGCCAGCTCACCAGGACAGGACTCCTACGAGCAGTACTTC. Translating gives CASSPGQDSYEQYF. This chain joins TRBV18 and TRBJ2-7; 7 bases agree with TRBD1. The V segment lost 2 bases and the J segment 0 bases; nucleotides outside the gene matches: 1. The CDR3 is 14 residues long. Germline assignment: CDR1 KGHSH and CDR2 LQKENI. Using reference TRBV18 and TRBJ2-7 for the parts outside the CDR3, the full variable domain is NAGVMQNPRHLVRRRGQEARLRCSPMKGHSHVYWYRQLPEEGLKFMVYLQKENIIDESGMPKERFSAEFPKEGPSILRIQQVVRGDSAAYFCASSPGQDSYEQYFGPGTRLTVT.

This clone occurred a few times. The gene calls are TRBV29-1 and TRBJ2-7, with 8 bases matching TRBD2. The CDR3 is made up of 16 amino acids. After removal of 6 bases from V and 1 base from J, the junction contained 14 bases not matched to a gene. Germline CDR1 reads SQVTM; CDR2 reads ANQGSEA. CDR3 residues: CSVASLAGLRSYEQYF. CDR3 bases: TGCAGCGTGGCTTCGCTAGCGGGCCTGAGGTCCTACGAGCAGTACTTC.

The chain employs TRBV6-1 and TRBJ1-2; D not certain. V lost 4 bases and J lost 5, with 14 bases in between. Germline CDR1 and CDR2: MNHNS and SASEGT. The length of the CDR3 is 14 residues. The CDR3 is CASSALGEPYGYTF. The DNA for the CDR3 is TGTGCCAGCAGTGCCCTCGGGGAACCTTATGGCTACACCTTC.

This clone was counted a few times. The chain joins TRBV2 to TRBJ2-5, with D tentatively TRBD1 (6 bases). Trimming removed 7 bases from V and 3 bases from J, with 9 bases in between. This CDR3 spans 12 amino acids. Germline values: CDR1 SNHLY, CDR2 FYNNEI. The chain's CDR3 is CASNAGEETQYF. CDR3 nucleotides: TGTGCCAGCAACGCAGGGGAAGAGACCCAGTACTTC.

This clone came up once. The genes are TRBV28 and TRBJ1-4, with 9 bases that match TRBD1. Germline-derived CDR1 and CDR2 are MDHEN and SYDVKM. After removal of 4 bases from V and 7 bases from J, the junction contained 4 bases not matched to a gene. There are 14 residues in the CDR3. This CDR3 is CASSSQGAREKLFF. The DNA for the CDR3 is TGTGCCAGCAGTTCACAGGGGGCGCGTGAAAAACTGTTTTTT.

This clone has just one count. The rearrangement joins TRBV18 to TRBJ1-1; unclear D gene. Trimming left V 6 bases short and J 4 bases short, with 15 bases between. This CDR3 has 14 residues. The germline gives CDR1 KGHSH, CDR2 LQKENI. The CDR3 DNA follows: TGTGCCAGCTCCATCCCGAAGGGAGGCACTGAAGCTTTCTTT. Translated, it gives CASSIPKGGTEAFF.

The V call is TRBV15, the J call TRBJ1-1; D is possibly TRBD1 (5 bases). Trimming pared 0 bases from V and 3 bases from J, leaving 11 bases between. Germline V gives CDR1 LNHNV, CDR2 YYDKDF (reference sequence). The CDR3 totals 15 residues. The CDR3 nucleotides are TGTGCCACCAGCAGAGAAAAGACAGTCTACACTGAAGCTTTCTTT. Encoded protein: CATSREKTVYTEAFF.

This chain uses TRBV7-2 with TRBJ1-2; TRBD1 matches at 8 bases. V shed 4 bases and J 6 bases; nucleotides not matched to a gene: 7. The CDR3 spans 14 residues. In germline, CDR1 is SGHTA, CDR2 FQGNSA. The CDR3 sequence: CASSSRQGRDGYTF. The CDR3 DNA reads as TGTGCCAGCAGCTCTAGACAGGGGCGGGATGGCTACACCTTC. Complete variable domain (other parts from reference TRBV7-2 and TRBJ1-2): GAGVSQSPSNKVTEKGKDVELRCDPISGHTALYWYRQSLGQGLEFLIYFQGNSAPDKSGLPSDRFSAERTGGSVSTLTIQRTQQEDSAVYLCASSSRQGRDGYTFGSGTRLTVV.

The chain carries TRBV11-2 and TRBJ2-1; D unresolved. Germline CDR1 reads SGHAT; CDR2 reads FQNNGV. The CDR3 sequence is 13 residues long. Trimming removed 3 bases from V and 0 bases from J, with 3 bases in between. Here the CDR3 DNA reads TGTGCCAGCAGCTTCAGCTCCTACAATGAGCAGTTCTTC. It specifies CASSFSSYNEQFF.

This clone was seen a single time. V usage is TRBV28 and J usage is TRBJ2-2; no firm D call. V shed 7 bases and J shed 5 bases, with 8 bases lying between them. The CDR3 loop spans 12 amino acids. In germline, CDR1 is MDHEN, CDR2 SYDVKM. CDR3 nucleotides: TGTGCCAGCAATCGGGTTACCGGGGAGCTGTTTTTT. Translated, it gives CASNRVTGELFF.

CDR3 DNA sequence: TGTGCCAGCAGTTACTCCCGGGCTAACTATGGCTACACCTTC. Protein sequence: CASSYSRANYGYTF. The rearrangement joins TRBV6-5 to TRBJ1-2, with D unclear. CDR1 is MNHEY and CDR2 is SVGAGI in the germline V gene. Trimming took 0 bases from V and 0 from J, leaving 5 bases between them. There are 14 residues in the CDR3.

The DNA of the CDR3 is TGCGCCACGAGCGGAGCTCGCCGGGGCAATGAGCAGTTCTTC. This encodes CATSGARRGNEQFF. V is TRBV10-1 and J is TRBJ2-1; tentative D call: TRBD2 (5 bases). Trimming took off 10 bases at V and 6 bases at J, with 19 bases between the two ends. This CDR3 contains 14 residues. The germline gives CDR1 WNHNN, CDR2 SYGVQD (reference sequence).

The chain is built from TRBV18 and TRBJ1-1; the match to TRBD1 covers 7 bases. Germline assignment: CDR1 KGHSH and CDR2 LQKENI. Trimming cost V 2 bases and J 3 bases; bases outside gene matches: 6. This CDR3 region has 15 residues. CDR3 sequence reads: CASSPISRGYTEAFF. CDR3 nucleotides: TGTGCCAGCTCACCAATTTCCAGGGGGTACACTGAAGCTTTCTTT.

V gene TRBV7-3 combines with J gene TRBJ1-3; D might be TRBD1 (6 bases). This CDR3 has 14 residues. V was cut by 5 bases and J by 2 bases, with 10 bases left in between. The germline V gene encodes CDR1 SGHTA and CDR2 FQGTGA. CDR3 in amino acids: CASSLTGTGNTIYF. In nucleotides, the CDR3 is TGTGCCAGCAGCCTCACAGGGACTGGAAACACCATATATTTT.

A few counts support this clone. The CDR3 reads CATGTSGSGANVLTF. CDR3 in DNA: TGTGCCACTGGGACTAGCGGCTCTGGGGCCAACGTCCTGACTTTC. This chain connects TRBV19 to TRBJ2-6, with 11 bases fitting TRBD2. The germline V gene has CDR1 LNHDA and CDR2 SQIVND (reference sequence). V lost 10 bases and J lost 0; bases outside the gene matches: 2. The CDR3 loop spans 15 amino acids.

The chain links TRBV9 to TRBJ2-1; TRBD2 matches at 10 bases. Germline CDR1 SGDLS, CDR2 YYNGEE. The CDR3 has 20 residues. The V and J ends lost 0 bases and 0 bases, in that order; junction bases with no gene match: 12. Here the CDR3 reads CASSVDGGLAAPSSYNEQFF. The CDR3 nucleotides read TGTGCCAGCAGCGTAGATGGTGGACTAGCGGCCCCCAGCTCCTACAATGAGCAGTTCTTC.

The gene calls are TRBV27 and TRBJ2-7, with TRBD1 as a possible D gene (6 bases). Germline CDR1 reads MNHEY; CDR2 reads SMNVEV (reference sequence). The CDR3 runs 15 residues. Trimming shortened V by 0 bases and J by 3 bases, and 12 bases separated the two germline ends. The CDR3 loop reads CASSLSWGHYYEQYF. CDR3 sequence (DNA): TGTGCCAGCAGTTTATCATGGGGACACTACTACGAGCAGTACTTC.

The chain has TRBV18 and TRBJ2-7, with 7 bases identical to TRBD1. CDR1 and CDR2 from the germline V gene are KGHSH and LQKENI. The CDR3 sequence is 14 residues long. With 3 bases clipped from V and 6 bases from J, the junction kept 8 bases outside the gene matches. This CDR3 reads CASSPMPTGTEQYF. CDR3 nucleotides: TGTGCCAGCTCACCCATGCCGACAGGGACCGAGCAGTACTTC.

The chain joins TRBV10-3 to TRBJ1-2; D is unresolved. Germline V gives CDR1 ENHRY, CDR2 SYGVKD. This CDR3 comprises 12 residues. V gave up 7 bases and J gave up 2 bases, with 8 bases separating them. In nucleotides, the CDR3 is TGTGCCATCACGGGCGGGAACTATGGCTACACCTTC. It is translated as CAITGGNYGYTF.

This chain connects TRBV12-5 to TRBJ2-3; 11 nucleotides match TRBD2. CDR3 length equals 15 residues. The V segment lost 5 bases and the J segment 9 bases; nucleotides outside the gene matches: 10. The germline V gene has CDR1 LGHNT and CDR2 FRNRAP. CDR3 protein: CASGPDPSGGKTQYF. The CDR3 nucleotides are TGTGCTAGTGGTCCTGACCCTAGCGGGGGGAAGACGCAGTATTTT.

This sequence joins TRBV4-1 and TRBJ1-6; 8 bases are shared with TRBD1. Germline CDR1 is MGHRA and CDR2 is YSYEKL. V trimming: 4 bases; J trimming: 8 bases; junction bases outside the gene matches: 7. The CDR3 loop spans 15 amino acids. CDR3 in amino acids: CASSPRETGDSPLHF. The CDR3, as DNA: TGCGCCAGCAGCCCCCGGGAGACAGGGGATTCACCCCTCCACTTT.

This chain links TRBV14 with TRBJ2-2; 12 nucleotides line up with TRBD2. The length of the CDR3 is 17 residues. V lost 2 bases to trimming and J lost 5 bases; unmatched junction nucleotides: 6. Germline V gene data show CDR1 as SGHDN and CDR2 as FVKESK. The CDR3 sequence is CASSQRLAGVRTGELFF. In nucleotides, the CDR3 is TGTGCCAGCAGCCAACGACTAGCGGGAGTTCGTACCGGGGAGCTGTTTTTT.

This chain connects TRBV30 to TRBJ2-5; 10 nucleotides agree with TRBD1. Matching the DNA end better, TRBJ2-7 makes the J call doubtful. The CDR3 loop spans 15 amino acids. Germline V gene lookup returns CDR1 GTSNPN and CDR2 SVGIG (reference sequence). The CDR3 DNA is TGTGCCTGGAGTGGGTCCGGGACAGGGGCATACGAGCAGTACTTC. Its protein is CAWSGSGTGAYEQYF.

The chain is built from TRBV20-1 and TRBJ1-1; maybe TRBD1 (5 bases). This CDR3 spans 11 amino acids. CDR1 DFQATT and CDR2 SNEGSKA come from the germline V gene (reference sequence). Trimming removed 6 bases at V and 11 bases at J, with 16 bases between. The CDR3 coding sequence is TGCAGTGCCCCCTCAAGGGGTCGGGCTTTCTTT. Protein: CSAPSRGRAFF.

A few counts support this clone. This sequence joins TRBV10-3 and TRBJ2-3; 11 nucleotides align to TRBD1. Germline V gene lookup returns CDR1 ENHRY and CDR2 SYGVKD. CDR3 size: 16 residues. After removal of 2 bases from V and 4 bases from J, the junction contained 5 bases not matched to a gene. The CDR3 region has the DNA TGTGCCATCAGTGAGACTCCGGGACAGGGGGCAGATACGCAGTATTTT. As protein: CAISETPGQGADTQYF.

This clone was observed a single time. This chain links TRBV11-3 with TRBJ2-7, with a weak D call TRBD2 (5 bases). Germline CDR1 is SGHNT and CDR2 is YENEEA. CDR3 length: 13 amino acids. V dropped 5 bases and J dropped 4 bases, with 12 bases sitting between them. CDR3 residues: CASSQSGSYEQYF. The CDR3 DNA is TGTGCCAGCAGCCAAAGCGGATCTTACGAGCAGTACTTC.